This T cell receptor (beta chain) was sequenced for a study of human T cells and chemical hapten exposure. TCRdb reanalysed the RACE reads using MiXCR and keeps one entry per CDR3 protein. The repertoire holds 300,000 to 450,000 distinct CDR3 sequences, with 5% to 6.5% as singletons. V dropped 5 bases and J dropped 5 bases, with 21 bases sitting between them. This CDR3 has 16 residues. The germline V gene encodes CDR1 SGHAT and CDR2 FQDESV (reference sequence). As to time point: pre-sensitization, week 0. Treatment meaning: therapeutic diphenylcyclopropenone sensitization with weekly scalp DPC. This specimen was whole blood, taken in connection with sensitization to the hapten diphenylcyclopropenone (DPC). The source is a young woman with alopecia areata. Some clones in this sample may be carry-over from other donors' samples. This chain joins TRBV11-1 and TRBJ1-1, with no clear D. The CDR3 spells CASSPYGGIRGTEAFF. CDR3 nucleotide sequence: TGTGCCAGCAGCCCATATGGAGGGATTCGAGGGACTGAAGCTTTCTTT.